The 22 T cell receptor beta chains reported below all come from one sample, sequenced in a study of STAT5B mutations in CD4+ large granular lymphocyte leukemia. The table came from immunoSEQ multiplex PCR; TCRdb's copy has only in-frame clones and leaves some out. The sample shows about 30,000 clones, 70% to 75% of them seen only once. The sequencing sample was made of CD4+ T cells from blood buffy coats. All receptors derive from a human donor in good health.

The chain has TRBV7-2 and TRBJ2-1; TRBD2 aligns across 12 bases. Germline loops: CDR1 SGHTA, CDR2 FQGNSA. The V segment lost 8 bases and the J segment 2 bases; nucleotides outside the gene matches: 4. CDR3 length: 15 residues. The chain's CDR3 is CASLLAGGPYNEQFF. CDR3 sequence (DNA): TGTGCCAGCCTACTAGCGGGAGGTCCCTACAATGAGCAGTTCTTC.

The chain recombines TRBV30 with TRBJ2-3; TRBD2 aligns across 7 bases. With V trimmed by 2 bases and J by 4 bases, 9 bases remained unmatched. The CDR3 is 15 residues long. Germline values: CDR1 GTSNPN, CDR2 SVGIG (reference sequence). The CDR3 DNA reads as TGTGCCTGGAGTAGAGGGCTAGCGGTGGCAGATACGCAGTATTTT. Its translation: CAWSRGLAVADTQYF.

The CDR3 sequence is CASSYLATSTDTQYF. Written as DNA, the CDR3 is TGTGCCAGCAGTTACCTTGCTACCTCCACAGATACGCAGTATTTT. The chain is built from TRBV6-5 and TRBJ2-3; D gene ambiguous. This CDR3 is built from 15 residues. From germline, CDR1 is MNHEY and CDR2 SVGAGI. The V end was cut by 2 bases, the J end by 2 bases, with 11 bases between.

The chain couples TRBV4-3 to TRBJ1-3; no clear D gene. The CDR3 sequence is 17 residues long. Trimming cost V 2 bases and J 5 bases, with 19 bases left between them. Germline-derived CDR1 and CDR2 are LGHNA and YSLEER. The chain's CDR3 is CASSQRFKGYSRNTIYF. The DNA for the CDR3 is TGCGCCAGCAGCCAACGATTTAAAGGGTATTCTAGAAACACCATATATTTT.

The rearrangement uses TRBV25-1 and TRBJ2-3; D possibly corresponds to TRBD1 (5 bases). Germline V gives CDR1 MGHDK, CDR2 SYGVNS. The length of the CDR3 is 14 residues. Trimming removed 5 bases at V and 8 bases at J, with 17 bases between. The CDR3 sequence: CASSTPQGSGTQYF. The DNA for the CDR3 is TGTGCCAGCAGTACGCCGCAGGGATCGGGTACGCAGTATTTT.

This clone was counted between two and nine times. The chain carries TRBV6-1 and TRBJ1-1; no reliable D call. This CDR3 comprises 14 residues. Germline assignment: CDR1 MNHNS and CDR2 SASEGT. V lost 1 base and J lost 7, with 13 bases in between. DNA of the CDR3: TGTGCCAGCAGTGAAGAGGGCGTAGTCGGTGAAGCTTTCTTT. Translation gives CASSEEGVVGEAFF.

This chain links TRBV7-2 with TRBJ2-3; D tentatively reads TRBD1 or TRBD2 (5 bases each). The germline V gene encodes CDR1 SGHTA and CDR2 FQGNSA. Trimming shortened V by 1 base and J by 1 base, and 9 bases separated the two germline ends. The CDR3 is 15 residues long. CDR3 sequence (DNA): TGTGCCAGCAGCTTAGGGGGACGCGGCACAGATACGCAGTATTTT. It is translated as CASSLGGRGTDTQYF.

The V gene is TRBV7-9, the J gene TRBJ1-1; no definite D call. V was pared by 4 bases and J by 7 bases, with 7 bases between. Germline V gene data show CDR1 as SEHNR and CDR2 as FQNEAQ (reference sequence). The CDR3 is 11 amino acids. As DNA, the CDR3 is TGTGCCAGCAGCTCCCCGCTTGAAGCTTTCTTT. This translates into CASSSPLEAFF.

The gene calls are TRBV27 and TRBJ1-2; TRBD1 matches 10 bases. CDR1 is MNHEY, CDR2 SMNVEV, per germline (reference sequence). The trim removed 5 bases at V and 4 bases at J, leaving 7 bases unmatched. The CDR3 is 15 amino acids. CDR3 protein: CASSPRTGGGYGYTF. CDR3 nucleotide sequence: TGTGCCAGCAGTCCACGGACAGGGGGAGGCTATGGCTACACCTTC.

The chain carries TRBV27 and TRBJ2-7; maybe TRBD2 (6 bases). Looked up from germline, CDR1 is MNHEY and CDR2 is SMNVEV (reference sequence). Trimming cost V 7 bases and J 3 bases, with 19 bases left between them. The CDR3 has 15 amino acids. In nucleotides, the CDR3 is TGTGCCAGCAATTTTCGGAGGGGAGTGATCTACGAGCAGTACTTC. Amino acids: CASNFRRGVIYEQYF.

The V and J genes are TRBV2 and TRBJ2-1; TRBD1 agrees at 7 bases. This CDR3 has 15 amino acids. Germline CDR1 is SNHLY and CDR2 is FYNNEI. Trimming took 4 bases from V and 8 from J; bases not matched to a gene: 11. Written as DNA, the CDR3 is TGTGCCAGCAGTGGTGGGGACAGTACATGGGATGAGCAGTTCTTC. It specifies CASSGGDSTWDEQFF.

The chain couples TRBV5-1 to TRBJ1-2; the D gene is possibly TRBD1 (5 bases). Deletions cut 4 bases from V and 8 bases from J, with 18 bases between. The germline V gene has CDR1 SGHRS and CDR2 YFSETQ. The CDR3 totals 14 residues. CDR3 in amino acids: CASSPGEGTMGYTF. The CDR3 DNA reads TGCGCCAGCAGCCCCGGAGAGGGGACTATGGGCTACACCTTC.

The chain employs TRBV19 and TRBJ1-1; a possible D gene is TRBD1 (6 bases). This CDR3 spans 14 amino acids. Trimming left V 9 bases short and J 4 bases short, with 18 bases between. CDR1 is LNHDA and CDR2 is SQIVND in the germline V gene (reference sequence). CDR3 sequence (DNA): TGTGCCAGCACCCTCCAGGGGATCTTCACTGAAGCTTTCTTT. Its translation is CASTLQGIFTEAFF.

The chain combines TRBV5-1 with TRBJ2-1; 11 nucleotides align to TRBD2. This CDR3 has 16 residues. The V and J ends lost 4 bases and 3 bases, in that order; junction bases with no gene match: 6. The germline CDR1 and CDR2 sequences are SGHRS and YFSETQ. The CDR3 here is CASSLGGTSGYNEQFF. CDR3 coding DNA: TGCGCCAGCAGCCTGGGGGGGACTAGCGGCTACAATGAGCAGTTCTTC.

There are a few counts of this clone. CDR3 residues: CASSRTSGSADTQYF. The CDR3 region has the DNA TGTGCCAGCTCAAGGACTAGCGGGAGCGCAGATACGCAGTATTTT. The genes are TRBV18 and TRBJ2-3; 13 bases are a match to TRBD2. CDR3 size: 15 residues. Germline CDR1 is KGHSH and CDR2 is LQKENI. With 5 bases clipped from V and 4 bases from J, the junction kept 3 bases outside the gene matches.

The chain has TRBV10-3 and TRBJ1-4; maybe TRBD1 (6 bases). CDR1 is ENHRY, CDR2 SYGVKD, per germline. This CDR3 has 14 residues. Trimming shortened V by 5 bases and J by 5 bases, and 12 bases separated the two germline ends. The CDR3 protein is CAISSRGENEKLFF. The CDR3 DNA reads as TGTGCCATCAGTTCCAGGGGCGAAAATGAAAAACTGTTTTTT.

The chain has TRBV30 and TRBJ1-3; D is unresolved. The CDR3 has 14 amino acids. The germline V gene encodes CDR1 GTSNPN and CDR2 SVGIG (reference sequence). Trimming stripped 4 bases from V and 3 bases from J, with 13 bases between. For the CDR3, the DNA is TGTGCCTGGACCTCACCGGGTTTTGGAAACACCATATATTTT. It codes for CAWTSPGFGNTIYF.

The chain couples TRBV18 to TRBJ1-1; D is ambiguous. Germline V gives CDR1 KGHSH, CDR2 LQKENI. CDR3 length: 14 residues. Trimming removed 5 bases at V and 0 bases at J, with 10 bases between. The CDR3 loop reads CASSSGAMNTEAFF. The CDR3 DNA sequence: TGTGCCAGCTCATCTGGAGCGATGAACACTGAAGCTTTCTTT.

The CDR3 reads CSVLAGGFTDTQYF. The DNA for the CDR3 is TGCAGCGTACTAGCGGGAGGGTTCACAGATACGCAGTATTTT. The chain uses TRBV29-1 and TRBJ2-3; TRBD2 agrees at 13 bases. The CDR3 extends over 14 amino acids. CDR1 is SQVTM, CDR2 ANQGSEA, per germline. Trimming removed 6 bases from V and 2 bases from J; junction bases left unmatched: 2.

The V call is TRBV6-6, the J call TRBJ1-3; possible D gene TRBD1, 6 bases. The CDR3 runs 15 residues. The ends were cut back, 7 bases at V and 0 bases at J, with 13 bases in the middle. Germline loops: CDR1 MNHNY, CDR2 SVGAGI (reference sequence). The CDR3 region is CASINRELSGNTIYF. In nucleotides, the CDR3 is TGTGCCAGCATTAACAGGGAACTCTCTGGAAACACCATATATTTT.

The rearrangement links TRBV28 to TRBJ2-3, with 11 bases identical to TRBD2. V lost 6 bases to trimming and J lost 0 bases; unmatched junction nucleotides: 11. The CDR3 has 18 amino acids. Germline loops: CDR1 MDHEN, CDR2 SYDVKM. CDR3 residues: CASRTGLAARSSTDTQYF. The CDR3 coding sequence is TGTGCCAGCAGAACGGGACTAGCGGCACGATCTAGCACAGATACGCAGTATTTT.

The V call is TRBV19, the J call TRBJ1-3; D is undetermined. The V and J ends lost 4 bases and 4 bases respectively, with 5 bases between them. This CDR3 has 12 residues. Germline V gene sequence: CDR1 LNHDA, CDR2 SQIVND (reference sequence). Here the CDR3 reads CASSTVGNTIYF. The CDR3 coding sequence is TGTGCCAGTAGTACCGTCGGAAACACCATATATTTT.